The next 25 T cell receptor beta chains were all read from a single sample in a study of T cell responses to AZD1222 COVID-19 vaccine. The protocol was immunoSEQ multiplex PCR, while the TCRdb copy is restricted to in-frame clones and leaves out a portion. The sample carries under 150,000 clones, approximately 90% recorded once. The source was peripheral blood, collected on day 0 of AZD1222 vaccination. The receptors stem from an adult in good health.

The chain couples TRBV19 to TRBJ1-3, with unresolved D. This CDR3 is built from 14 residues. Germline assignment: CDR1 LNHDA and CDR2 SQIVND (reference sequence). V was cut by 8 bases and J by 3 bases, with 14 bases left in between. Here the CDR3 reads CASAAPYGGNTIYF. In DNA, the CDR3 is TGTGCCAGTGCGGCGCCCTACGGTGGAAACACCATATATTTT. The full variable domain, completed using reference TRBV19 and TRBJ1-3, is DGGITQSPKYLFRKEGQNVTLSCEQNLNHDAMYWYRQDPGQGLRLIYYSQIVNDFQKGDIAEGYSVSREKKESFPLTVTSAQKNPTAFYLCASAAPYGGNTIYFGEGSWLTVV.

The gene calls are TRBV19 and TRBJ2-7; the D is unclear. The germline gives CDR1 LNHDA, CDR2 SQIVND (reference sequence). With 8 bases removed from V and 1 base from J, the gap between germline ends came to 12 bases. The CDR3 runs to 13 residues. The CDR3 loop reads CASQDRLSYEQYF. The CDR3 region has the DNA TGTGCCAGTCAAGACCGTCTGTCCTACGAGCAGTACTTC. The whole variable domain, remainder taken from reference TRBV19 and TRBJ2-7, is DGGITQSPKYLFRKEGQNVTLSCEQNLNHDAMYWYRQDPGQGLRLIYYSQIVNDFQKGDIAEGYSVSREKKESFPLTVTSAQKNPTAFYLCASQDRLSYEQYFGPGTRLTVT.

This sequence joins TRBV25-1 and TRBJ2-2; weak D call: TRBD2 (5 bases). Germline V gene lookup returns CDR1 MGHDK and CDR2 SYGVNS. Between the trimmed V and J ends, which lost 1 base and 6 bases, there was a span of 9 bases. The CDR3 length is 14 residues. CDR3 coding DNA: TGTGCCAGCAGTGAATCGAAGGAGGCCGGGGAGCTGTTTTTT. Protein product: CASSESKEAGELFF.

This chain links TRBV28 with TRBJ2-7; D may correspond to TRBD1 or TRBD2 (5 bases each). This CDR3 has 18 amino acids. V gave up 3 bases and J gave up 0 bases, with 21 bases separating them. CDR1 is MDHEN and CDR2 is SYDVKM in the germline V gene. The CDR3 reads CASSLLVEEGTVSYEQYF. In DNA form, the CDR3 reads TGTGCCAGCAGTTTGCTAGTGGAAGAAGGGACGGTCTCCTACGAGCAGTACTTC.

The chain joins TRBV5-1 to TRBJ1-2; TRBD1 matches 7 bases. Germline V gene sequence: CDR1 SGHRS, CDR2 YFSETQ. Trimming took 4 bases from V and 8 from J; bases not matched to a gene: 14. The length of the CDR3 is 15 residues. The CDR3 is CASSIRDSPLGGYTF. The CDR3 bases are TGCGCCAGCAGCATCCGGGACAGTCCCCTCGGGGGCTACACCTTC.

The chain couples TRBV7-9 to TRBJ2-2; 9 bases match TRBD1. The CDR3 runs to 18 residues. J lost 6 bases, V lost 1 base, and 12 bases had no gene match. Germline V lookup: CDR1 SEHNR, CDR2 FQNEAQ (reference sequence). DNA for the CDR3: TGTGCCAGCAGCTTAGGAGGTTCGGCACAGGGGGCCTCCGGGGAGCTGTTTTTT. Translated, it gives CASSLGGSAQGASGELFF.

The chain has TRBV23-1 and TRBJ1-1; TRBD1 matches at 10 bases. TRBV23-1 is an open reading frame whose function is uncertain. The CDR3 runs to 12 residues. After removal of 3 bases from V and 10 bases from J, the junction contained 2 bases not matched to a gene. The DNA for the CDR3 is TGCGCCAGCAGTCACGGGACAGGGGTAGCTTTCTTT. It translates to CASSHGTGVAFF.

The V gene is TRBV2, the J gene TRBJ2-5; 7 bases align to TRBD2. The CDR3 sequence is 15 residues long. Germline-derived CDR1 and CDR2 are SNHLY and FYNNEI. J lost 4 bases, V lost 4 bases, and 9 bases had no gene match. CDR3 residues: CASSAWGGRVETQYF. CDR3 in DNA: TGTGCCAGCAGTGCGTGGGGCGGGAGAGTAGAGACCCAGTACTTC.

This chain joins TRBV28 and TRBJ1-2, with D unresolved. Trimming shortened V by 3 bases and J by 2 bases, and 10 bases separated the two germline ends. This CDR3 spans 14 amino acids. The germline V gene encodes CDR1 MDHEN and CDR2 SYDVKM. Written as DNA, the CDR3 is TGTGCCAGCAGTTTCCGGGGAGGGAACTATGGCTACACCTTC. Translating it yields CASSFRGGNYGYTF.

The chain joins TRBV23-1 to TRBJ1-5; D is undetermined. TRBV23-1 is an open reading frame whose function is uncertain. The V gene lost 0 bases and the J gene lost 6 bases, with 3 bases spanning the gap. This CDR3 region has 12 residues. CDR3 in DNA: TGCGCCAGCAGTCAATCCAGTCAGCCCCAGCATTTT. This translates into CASSQSSQPQHF.

V is TRBV19 and J is TRBJ2-7; perhaps D is TRBD1 or TRBD2 (8 bases each). This CDR3 spans 18 amino acids. The V gene's germline CDR1 is LNHDA and CDR2 SQIVND (reference sequence). V was shortened by 5 bases and J by 1 base, with 24 bases between the two germline ends. CDR3 nucleotides: TGTGCCAGTAGTGGGGGGACAGGTAGACTAGCGAGGTCCTACGAGCAGTACTTC. It encodes CASSGGTGRLARSYEQYF.

This clone was counted only a few times. Distinct nucleotide sequences in the sample also encode this CDR3. The genes are TRBV5-1 and TRBJ2-2; possibly TRBD1 for D (5 bases). V was trimmed by 4 bases and J by 6 bases, leaving 22 bases between them. This CDR3 has 17 amino acids. CDR1 and CDR2 (germline): SGHRS, YFSETQ. The CDR3 loop is CASSPDPGGAPPGELFF. DNA for the CDR3: TGCGCCAGCAGCCCCGACCCGGGTGGGGCGCCCCCCGGGGAGCTGTTTTTT.

This chain links TRBV6-4 with TRBJ2-3, with 9 bases that match TRBD2. CDR3 length: 14 residues. The J segment lost 5 bases and the V segment lost 4 bases, leaving 4 bases of the junction unmatched. The germline V gene encodes CDR1 MRHNA and CDR2 SNTAGT. CDR3 nucleotide sequence: TGTGCCAGCAGTGCGGCGGGAGGGAGAGATACGCAGTATTTT. It codes for CASSAAGGRDTQYF.

This clone was counted a single time. The chain links TRBV3-1 (or the pseudogene TRBV3-2) to TRBJ1-1, with D maybe TRBD1 (6 bases). This CDR3 has 15 residues. Germline V CDR1 and CDR2: LGHDT, YNNKEL (reference sequence). V lost 2 bases, J lost 11 bases, and 21 bases lay in between. The CDR3: CASSQRGGGSFWAFF. The CDR3 coding sequence is TGTGCCAGCAGCCAAAGAGGGGGGGGCTCATTCTGGGCTTTCTTT.

The chain joins TRBV30 to TRBJ1-1; D is unclear. Germline V gene sequence: CDR1 GTSNPN, CDR2 SVGIG (reference sequence). CDR3 length: 12 amino acids. CDR3 DNA sequence: TGTGCGATACTTAAAGGGAACACTGAAGCTTTCTTT. This translates into CAILKGNTEAFF.

This clone was seen once. The genes are TRBV11-2 and TRBJ2-3; 9 nucleotides match TRBD2. V shed 5 bases and J 2 bases; nucleotides not matched to a gene: 11. Germline loops: CDR1 SGHAT, CDR2 FQNNGV. The CDR3 contains 17 residues. The CDR3, as DNA: TGTGCCAGCAGCCCTTCTAGCGGGAAGCGATACACAGATACGCAGTATTTT. It yields the protein CASSPSSGKRYTDTQYF.

J is TRBJ2-5 and V is TRBV9; tentatively, D is TRBD2 (6 bases). The V and J ends lost 0 bases and 4 bases respectively, with 13 bases between them. The CDR3 totals 15 residues. Germline loops: CDR1 SGDLS, CDR2 YYNGEE. CDR3 amino acids: CASSVGTGEGETQYF. As DNA, the CDR3 is TGTGCCAGCAGCGTAGGGACGGGAGAGGGAGAGACCCAGTACTTC. Combining the CDR3 with reference TRBV9 and TRBJ2-5 gives the whole variable domain DSGVTQTPKHLITATGQRVTLRCSPRSGDLSVYWYQQSLDQGLQFLIQYYNGEERAKGNILERFSAQQFPDLHSELNLSSLELGDSALYFCASSVGTGEGETQYFGPGTRLLVL.

The V call is TRBV28, the J call TRBJ1-3; no reliable D call. This CDR3 is built from 16 residues. The V and J ends lost 4 bases and 2 bases respectively, with 15 bases between them. In germline, CDR1 is MDHEN, CDR2 SYDVKM. The CDR3 DNA follows: TGTGCCAGCAGTTCGGGGATGGGAGGAGCTGGAAACACCATATATTTT. It yields the protein CASSSGMGGAGNTIYF. Using reference TRBV28 and TRBJ1-3 for the parts outside the CDR3, the full variable domain is DVKVTQSSRYLVKRTGEKVFLECVQDMDHENMFWYRQDPGLGLRLIYFSYDVKMKEKGDIPEGYSVSREKKERFSLILESASTNQTSMYLCASSSGMGGAGNTIYFGEGSWLTVV.

The V and J genes are TRBV5-4 and TRBJ1-3; TRBD1 aligns across 10 bases. The CDR3 has 15 residues. Germline-derived CDR1 and CDR2 are SGHNT and YYREEE (reference sequence). V shed 3 bases, J shed 6 bases, and the junction held 6 bases outside the gene matches. The CDR3 DNA is TGTGCCAGCAGCTCACCGGGACAGGGGATAAACACCATATATTTT. Translation: CASSSPGQGINTIYF.

J is TRBJ2-5 and V is TRBV19; TRBD2 aligns across 11 bases. This CDR3 has 16 residues. Trimming cost V 1 base and J 5 bases; bases outside gene matches: 6. The germline V gene has CDR1 LNHDA and CDR2 SQIVND (reference sequence). CDR3 region: CASSIGLAGIGETQYF. The CDR3 DNA follows: TGTGCCAGTAGTATAGGACTAGCGGGAATTGGTGAGACCCAGTACTTC.

The chain uses TRBV9 and TRBJ1-1; 9 bases match TRBD1. The CDR3 has 16 residues. V gave up 0 bases and J gave up 1 base; unmatched junction bases: 4. Germline loops: CDR1 SGDLS, CDR2 YYNGEE. For the CDR3, the DNA is TGTGCCAGCAGCGTAGCTCTGGGACAGGGGAACACTGAAGCTTTCTTT. It codes for CASSVALGQGNTEAFF. The full variable domain, completed using reference TRBV9 and TRBJ1-1, is DSGVTQTPKHLITATGQRVTLRCSPRSGDLSVYWYQQSLDQGLQFLIQYYNGEERAKGNILERFSAQQFPDLHSELNLSSLELGDSALYFCASSVALGQGNTEAFFGQGTRLTVV.

This chain uses TRBV5-5 with TRBJ1-6; possibly TRBD1 for D (5 bases). V gave up 3 bases and J gave up 8 bases, with 15 bases separating them. Germline loops: CDR1 SGHKS, CDR2 YYEKEE (reference sequence). The CDR3 extends over 15 amino acids. This chain's CDR3 is CASSSPGPGDSPLHF. The DNA of the CDR3 is TGTGCCAGCAGCTCGCCCGGGCCGGGGGATTCACCCCTCCACTTT.

The chain is built from TRBV5-1 and TRBJ1-2, with no clear D. The CDR3 is 13 amino acids. Trimming stripped 1 base from V and 7 bases from J, with 11 bases between. Germline values: CDR1 SGHRS, CDR2 YFSETQ. The CDR3 reads CASSLSWNGGYTF. CDR3 bases: TGCGCCAGCAGCTTGTCGTGGAATGGTGGCTACACCTTC.

The chain uses TRBV9 and TRBJ2-3; no definite D call. This CDR3 has 14 amino acids. Trimming left V 4 bases short and J 5 bases short, with 14 bases between. From germline, CDR1 is SGDLS and CDR2 YYNGEE. In nucleotides, the CDR3 is TGTGCCAGCAGCTCTCTCTCGAAGAGAGATACGCAGTATTTT. Translation gives CASSSLSKRDTQYF.

The gene calls are TRBV5-6 and TRBJ2-1, with 10 nucleotides matching TRBD2. Germline V CDR1 and CDR2: SGHDT, YYEEEE. Trimming took 0 bases from V and 4 from J; bases not matched to a gene: 4. The CDR3 consists of 16 residues. The CDR3 bases are TGTGCCAGCAGCTTGGGTGGTAGCGGGAGGTACAATGAGCAGTTCTTC. It encodes CASSLGGSGRYNEQFF. Full variable domain (missing parts from reference TRBV5-6 and TRBJ2-1): DAGVTQSPTHLIKTRGQQVTLRCSPKSGHDTVSWYQQALGQGPQFIFQYYEEEERQRGNFPDRFSGHQFPNYSSELNVNALLLGDSALYLCASSLGGSGRYNEQFFGPGTRLTVL.